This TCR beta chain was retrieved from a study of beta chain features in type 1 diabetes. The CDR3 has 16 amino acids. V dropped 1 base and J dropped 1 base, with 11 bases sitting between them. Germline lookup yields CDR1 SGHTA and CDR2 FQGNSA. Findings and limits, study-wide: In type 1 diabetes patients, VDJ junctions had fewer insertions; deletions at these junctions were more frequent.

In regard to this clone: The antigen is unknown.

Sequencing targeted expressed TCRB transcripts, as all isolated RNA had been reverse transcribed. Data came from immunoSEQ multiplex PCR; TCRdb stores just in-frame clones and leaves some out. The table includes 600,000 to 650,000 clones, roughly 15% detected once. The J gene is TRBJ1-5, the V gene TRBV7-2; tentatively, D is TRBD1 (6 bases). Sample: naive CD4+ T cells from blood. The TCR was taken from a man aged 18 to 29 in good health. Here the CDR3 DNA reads TGTGCCAGCAGCTTAGAAGGGGGAGCGAGCAATCAGCCCCAGCATTTT. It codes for CASSLEGGASNQPQHF. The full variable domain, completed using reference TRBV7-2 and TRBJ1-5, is GAGVSQSPSNKVTEKGKDVELRCDPISGHTALYWYRQSLGQGLEFLIYFQGNSAPDKSGLPSDRFSAERTGGSVSTLTIQRTQQEDSAVYLCASSLEGGASNQPQHFGDGTRLSIL.